The present entry profiles one TCR beta chain with its context. Its target is not known. 13 Jbeta primers and 60 Vbeta primers were used for the PCR. Some clones are missing from TCRdb's copy, which holds only in-frame ones; the method was immunoSEQ multiplex PCR. The sample table sets out over 90,000 clones. The data derive from a study of cytomegalovirus exposure and HLA in healthy donors. In germline, CDR1 is MDHEN, CDR2 SYDVKM. The CDR3 is 17 amino acids. V shed 3 bases, J shed 6 bases, and the junction held 14 bases outside the gene matches. Whole-study results and caveats: Some V segments could not be told apart, so they were left out, TRBV6-2 and TRBV6-3 among them.

Sequencing input: PBMCs. The rearrangement joins TRBV28 to TRBJ1-5; 7 nucleotides match TRBD1. The origin of this receptor is a man in his forties in good health and CMV-seronegative. CDR3 region: CASSFGIRQGKTQPQHF. In DNA form, the CDR3 reads TGTGCCAGCAGTTTTGGGATTAGACAGGGAAAGACTCAGCCCCAGCATTTT.